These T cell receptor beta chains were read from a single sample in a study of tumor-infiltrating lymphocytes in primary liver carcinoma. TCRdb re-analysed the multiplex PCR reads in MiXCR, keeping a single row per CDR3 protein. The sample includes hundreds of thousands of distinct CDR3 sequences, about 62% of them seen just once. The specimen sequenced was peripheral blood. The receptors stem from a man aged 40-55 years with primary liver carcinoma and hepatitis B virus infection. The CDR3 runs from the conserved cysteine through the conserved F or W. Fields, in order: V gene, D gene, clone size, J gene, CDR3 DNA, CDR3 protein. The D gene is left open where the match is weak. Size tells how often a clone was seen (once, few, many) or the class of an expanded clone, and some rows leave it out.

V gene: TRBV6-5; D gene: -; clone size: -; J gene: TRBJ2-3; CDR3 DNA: TGTGCCAGCAGTCCGACTAACGGGGGTAGCACAGATACGCAGTATTTT; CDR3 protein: CASSPTNGGSTDTQYF
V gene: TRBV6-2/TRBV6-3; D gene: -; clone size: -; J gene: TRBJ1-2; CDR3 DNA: TGTGCCAGCAGTCACGAGTCCTATGGCTACACCTTC; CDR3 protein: CASSHESYGYTF
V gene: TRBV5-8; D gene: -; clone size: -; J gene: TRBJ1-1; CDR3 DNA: TGTGCCAGCAGCCTTGGTGGAACAGATGAAGCTTTCTTT; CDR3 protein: CASSLGGTDEAFF
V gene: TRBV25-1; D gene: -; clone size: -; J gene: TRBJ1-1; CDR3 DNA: TGTGCCAGCAGTGGGGCAGGGGCATGGGCTGAAGTTTTCTTT; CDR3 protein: CASSGAGAWAEVFF
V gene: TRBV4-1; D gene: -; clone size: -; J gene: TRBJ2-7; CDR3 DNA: TGCGCCAGCAGCCCCGGCGGGTACAATGAGCAGTACTTC; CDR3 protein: CASSPGGYNEQYF
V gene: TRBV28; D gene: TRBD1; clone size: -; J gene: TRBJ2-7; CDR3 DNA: TGTGCCAGCACCAGGACAGGGACCTACGAGCAGTACTTC; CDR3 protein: CASTRTGTYEQYF
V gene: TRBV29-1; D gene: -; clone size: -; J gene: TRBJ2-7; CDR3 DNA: TGCAGTGTTGAAGTCCCCGGGGCCACCTACGAGCAGAACTTC; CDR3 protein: CSVEVPGATYEQNF
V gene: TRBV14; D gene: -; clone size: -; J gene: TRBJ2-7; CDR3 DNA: TGTGCCAACAGCCAATTAAGCTACGAGCAGTACTTC; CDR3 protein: CANSQLSYEQYF
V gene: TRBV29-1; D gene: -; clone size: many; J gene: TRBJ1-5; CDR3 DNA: TGCAGCGTTGGAGGCAGTAGCAATCAGCCCCAGCATTTT; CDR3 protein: CSVGGSSNQPQHF
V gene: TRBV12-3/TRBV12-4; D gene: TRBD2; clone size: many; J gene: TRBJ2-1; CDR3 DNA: TGTGCCAGCAGTTCAGCGGGAGTCTCCTACAATGAGCAGTTCTTC; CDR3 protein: CASSSAGVSYNEQFF
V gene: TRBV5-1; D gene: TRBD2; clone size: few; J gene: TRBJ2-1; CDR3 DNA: TGCGCCAGCAGGGAAGGACTAGCGGTCTACAATGAGCAGTTCTTC; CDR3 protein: CASREGLAVYNEQFF
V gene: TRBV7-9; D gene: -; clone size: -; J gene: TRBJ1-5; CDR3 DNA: TGTGCCAGCAGCTTAGAGCGAAGTCAGCCCCAGCATTTT; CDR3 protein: CASSLERSQPQHF
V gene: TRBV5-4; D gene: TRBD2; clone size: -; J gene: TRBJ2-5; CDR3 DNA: TGTGTCAGCAGCTTGGGGACTAACCAAGAGACCCAGTACTTC; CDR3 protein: CVSSLGTNQETQYF
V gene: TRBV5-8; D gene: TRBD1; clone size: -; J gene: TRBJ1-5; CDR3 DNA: TGTGCCAGCAGTAGACAGGGGATCGCCGGTCAGTCCCAGCATTTT; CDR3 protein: CASSRQGIAGQSQHF
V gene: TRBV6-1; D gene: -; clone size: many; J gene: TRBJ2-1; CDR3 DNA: TGTGCCAGCAGTGAAGCTGGGGACAATGAGCAGTTCTTC; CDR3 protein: CASSEAGDNEQFF
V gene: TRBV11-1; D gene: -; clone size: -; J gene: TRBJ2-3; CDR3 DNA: TGTGCCAGCAGCTTAGCGGGAGTTACTCTCACGGATACGCAGTATTTT; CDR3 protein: CASSLAGVTLTDTQYF